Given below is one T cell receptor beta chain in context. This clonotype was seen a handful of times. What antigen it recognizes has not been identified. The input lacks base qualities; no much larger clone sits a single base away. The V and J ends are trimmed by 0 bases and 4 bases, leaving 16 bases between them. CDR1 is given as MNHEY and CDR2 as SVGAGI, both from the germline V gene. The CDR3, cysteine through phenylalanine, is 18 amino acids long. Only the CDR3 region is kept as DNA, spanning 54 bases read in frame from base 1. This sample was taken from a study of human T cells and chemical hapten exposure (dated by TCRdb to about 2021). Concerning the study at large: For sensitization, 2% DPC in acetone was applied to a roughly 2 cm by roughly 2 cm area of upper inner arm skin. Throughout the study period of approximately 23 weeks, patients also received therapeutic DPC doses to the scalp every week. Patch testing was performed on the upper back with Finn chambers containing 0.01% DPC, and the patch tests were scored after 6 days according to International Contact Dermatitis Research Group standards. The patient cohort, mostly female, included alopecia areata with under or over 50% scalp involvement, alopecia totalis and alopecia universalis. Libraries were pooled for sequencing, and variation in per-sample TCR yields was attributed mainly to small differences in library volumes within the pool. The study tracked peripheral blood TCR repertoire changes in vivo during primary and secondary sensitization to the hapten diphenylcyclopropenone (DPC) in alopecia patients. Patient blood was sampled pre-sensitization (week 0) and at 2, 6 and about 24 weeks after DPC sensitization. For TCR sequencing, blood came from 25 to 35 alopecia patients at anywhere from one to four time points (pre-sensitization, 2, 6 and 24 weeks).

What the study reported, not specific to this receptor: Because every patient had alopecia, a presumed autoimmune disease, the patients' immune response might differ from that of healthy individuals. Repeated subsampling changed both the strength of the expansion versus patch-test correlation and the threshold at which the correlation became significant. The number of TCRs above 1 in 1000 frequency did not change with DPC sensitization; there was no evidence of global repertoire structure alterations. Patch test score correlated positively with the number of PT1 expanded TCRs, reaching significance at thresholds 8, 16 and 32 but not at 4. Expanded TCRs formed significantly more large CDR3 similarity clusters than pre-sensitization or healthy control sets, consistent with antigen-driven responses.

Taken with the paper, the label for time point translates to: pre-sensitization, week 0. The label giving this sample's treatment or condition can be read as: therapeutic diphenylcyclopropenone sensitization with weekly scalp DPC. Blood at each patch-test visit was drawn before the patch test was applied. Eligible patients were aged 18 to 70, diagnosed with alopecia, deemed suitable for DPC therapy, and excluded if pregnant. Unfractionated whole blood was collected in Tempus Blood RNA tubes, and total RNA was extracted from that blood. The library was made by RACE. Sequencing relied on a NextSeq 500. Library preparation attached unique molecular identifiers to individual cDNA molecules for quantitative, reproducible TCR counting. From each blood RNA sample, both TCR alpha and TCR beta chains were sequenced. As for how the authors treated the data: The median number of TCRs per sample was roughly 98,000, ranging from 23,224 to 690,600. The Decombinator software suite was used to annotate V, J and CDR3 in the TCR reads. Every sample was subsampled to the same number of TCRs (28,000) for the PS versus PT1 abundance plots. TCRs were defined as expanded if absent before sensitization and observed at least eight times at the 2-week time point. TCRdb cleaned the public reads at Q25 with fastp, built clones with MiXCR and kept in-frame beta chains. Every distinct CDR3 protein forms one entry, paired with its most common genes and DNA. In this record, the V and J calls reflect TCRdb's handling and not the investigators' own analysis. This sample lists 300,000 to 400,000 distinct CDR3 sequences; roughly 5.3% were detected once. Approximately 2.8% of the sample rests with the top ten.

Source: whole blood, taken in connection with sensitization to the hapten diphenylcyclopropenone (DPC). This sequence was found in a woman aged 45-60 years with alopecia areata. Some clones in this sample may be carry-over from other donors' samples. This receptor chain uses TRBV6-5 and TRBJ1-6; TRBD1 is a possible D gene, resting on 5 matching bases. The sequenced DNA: TGTGCCAGCAGTTACTCGACGGCCTACGGGGCTTATAATTCACCCCTCCACTTT. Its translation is CASSYSTAYGAYNSPLHF.